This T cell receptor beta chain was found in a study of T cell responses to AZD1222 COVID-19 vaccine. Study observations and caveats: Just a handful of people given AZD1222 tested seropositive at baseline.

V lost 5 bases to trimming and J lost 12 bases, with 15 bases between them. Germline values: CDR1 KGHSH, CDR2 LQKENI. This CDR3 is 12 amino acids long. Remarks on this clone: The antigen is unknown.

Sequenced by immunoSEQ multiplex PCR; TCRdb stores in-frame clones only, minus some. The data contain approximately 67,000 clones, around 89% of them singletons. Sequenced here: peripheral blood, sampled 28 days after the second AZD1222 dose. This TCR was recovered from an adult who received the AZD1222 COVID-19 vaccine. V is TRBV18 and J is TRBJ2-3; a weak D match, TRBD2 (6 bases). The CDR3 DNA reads TGTGCCAGCTCAACCTTTGGAGGGACCCAGTATTTT. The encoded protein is CASSTFGGTQYF.